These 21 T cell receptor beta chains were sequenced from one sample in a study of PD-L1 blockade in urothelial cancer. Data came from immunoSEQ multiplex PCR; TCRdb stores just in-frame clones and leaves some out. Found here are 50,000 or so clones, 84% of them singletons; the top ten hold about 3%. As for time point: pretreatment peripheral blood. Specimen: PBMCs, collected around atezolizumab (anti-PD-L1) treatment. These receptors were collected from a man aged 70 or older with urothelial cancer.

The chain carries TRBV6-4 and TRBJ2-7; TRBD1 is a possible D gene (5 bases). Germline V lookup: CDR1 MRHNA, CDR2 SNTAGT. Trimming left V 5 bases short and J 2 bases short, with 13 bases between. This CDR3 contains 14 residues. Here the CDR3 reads CASSPNRQTYEQYF. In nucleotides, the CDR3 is TGTGCCAGCAGTCCTAACAGGCAGACCTACGAGCAGTACTTC.

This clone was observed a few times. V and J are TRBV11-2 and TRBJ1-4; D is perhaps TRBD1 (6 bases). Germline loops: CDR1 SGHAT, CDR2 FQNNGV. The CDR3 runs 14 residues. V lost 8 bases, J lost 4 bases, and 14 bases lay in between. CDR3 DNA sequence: TGTGCCAGCCACAGGGCGGGTCTTAATGAAAAACTGTTTTTT. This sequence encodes CASHRAGLNEKLFF.

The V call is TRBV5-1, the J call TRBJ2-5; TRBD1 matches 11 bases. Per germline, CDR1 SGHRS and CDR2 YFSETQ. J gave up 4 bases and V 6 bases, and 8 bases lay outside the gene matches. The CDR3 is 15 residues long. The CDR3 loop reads CASNGGQGAGETQYF. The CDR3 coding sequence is TGCGCCAGCAACGGAGGACAGGGGGCTGGAGAGACCCAGTACTTC.

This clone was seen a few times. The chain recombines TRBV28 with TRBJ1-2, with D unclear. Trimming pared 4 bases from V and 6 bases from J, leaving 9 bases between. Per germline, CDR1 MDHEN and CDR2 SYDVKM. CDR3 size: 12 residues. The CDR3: CASSSQRDGYTF. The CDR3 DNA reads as TGTGCCAGCAGTTCGCAGCGCGATGGCTACACCTTC.

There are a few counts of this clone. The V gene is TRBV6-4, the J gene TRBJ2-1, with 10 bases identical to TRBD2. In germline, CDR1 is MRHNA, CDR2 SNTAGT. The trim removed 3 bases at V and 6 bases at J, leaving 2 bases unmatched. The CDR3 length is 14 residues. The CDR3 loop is CASSEGLAFNEQFF. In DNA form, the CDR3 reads TGTGCCAGCAGTGAGGGACTAGCGTTCAATGAGCAGTTCTTC.

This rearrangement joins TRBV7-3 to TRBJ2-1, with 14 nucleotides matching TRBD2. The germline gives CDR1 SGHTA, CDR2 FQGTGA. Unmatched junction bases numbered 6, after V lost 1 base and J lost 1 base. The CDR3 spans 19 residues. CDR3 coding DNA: TGTGCCAGCAGCTTAAGGGGACTAGCGGGGGTGGGTTCCTACAATGAGCAGTTCTTC. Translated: CASSLRGLAGVGSYNEQFF. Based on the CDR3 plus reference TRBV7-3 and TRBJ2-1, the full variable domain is GAGVSQTPSNKVTEKGKYVELRCDPISGHTALYWYRQSLGQGPEFLIYFQGTGAADDSGLPNDRFFAVRPEGSVSTLKIQRTERGDSAVYLCASSLRGLAGVGSYNEQFFGPGTRLTVL.

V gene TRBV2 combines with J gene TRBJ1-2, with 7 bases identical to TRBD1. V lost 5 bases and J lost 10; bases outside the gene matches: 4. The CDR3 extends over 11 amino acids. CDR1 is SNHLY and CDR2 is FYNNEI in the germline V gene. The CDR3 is CASSRQGYYTF. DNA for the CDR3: TGTGCCAGCAGTCGACAGGGTTACTACACCTTC.

The CDR3 sequence: CASSYGTAAEEQYF. The CDR3 coding sequence is TGTGCCAGCAGTTACGGGACAGCCGCCGAAGAGCAGTACTTC. The rearrangement links TRBV6-5 to TRBJ2-7, with 7 nucleotides matching TRBD1. V lost 2 bases and J lost 7; bases outside the gene matches: 8. The CDR3 consists of 14 residues. CDR1 is MNHEY and CDR2 is SVGAGI in the germline V gene.

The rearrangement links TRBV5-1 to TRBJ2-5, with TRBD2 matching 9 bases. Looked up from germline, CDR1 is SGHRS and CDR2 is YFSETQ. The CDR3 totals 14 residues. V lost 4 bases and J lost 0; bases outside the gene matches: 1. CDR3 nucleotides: TGCGCCAGCAGCAGGACTAGCGACCAAGAGACCCAGTACTTC. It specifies CASSRTSDQETQYF.

In nucleotides, the CDR3 is TGCGCCAGCAGTCGTACTGTCGAGCAGTACTTC. Translating it yields CASSRTVEQYF. This chain connects TRBV23-1 to TRBJ2-7; D remains unclear. TRBV23-1 is annotated as an ORF whose role is uncertain. Trimming cost V 4 bases and J 6 bases, with 7 bases left between them. The CDR3 runs 11 residues.

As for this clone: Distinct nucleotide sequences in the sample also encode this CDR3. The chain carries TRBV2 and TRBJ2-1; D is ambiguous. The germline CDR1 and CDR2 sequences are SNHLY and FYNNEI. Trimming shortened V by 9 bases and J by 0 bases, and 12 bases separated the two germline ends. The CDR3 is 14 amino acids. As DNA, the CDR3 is TGTGCCAGTTCTCTTCTCAGCTCCTACAATGAGCAGTTCTTC. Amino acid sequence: CASSLLSSYNEQFF.

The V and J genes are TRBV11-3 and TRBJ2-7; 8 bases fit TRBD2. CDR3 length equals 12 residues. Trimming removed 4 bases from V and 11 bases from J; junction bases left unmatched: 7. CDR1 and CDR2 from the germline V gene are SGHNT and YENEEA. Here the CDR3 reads CASSSNGGVEYF. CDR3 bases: TGTGCCAGCAGCTCCAACGGGGGGGTGGAGTACTTC.

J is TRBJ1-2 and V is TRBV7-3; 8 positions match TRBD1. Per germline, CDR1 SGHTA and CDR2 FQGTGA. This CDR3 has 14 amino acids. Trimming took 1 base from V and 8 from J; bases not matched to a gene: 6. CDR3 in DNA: TGTGCCAGCAGCTTAAGAGGTCAGGGGGCAGGCTACACCTTC. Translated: CASSLRGQGAGYTF.

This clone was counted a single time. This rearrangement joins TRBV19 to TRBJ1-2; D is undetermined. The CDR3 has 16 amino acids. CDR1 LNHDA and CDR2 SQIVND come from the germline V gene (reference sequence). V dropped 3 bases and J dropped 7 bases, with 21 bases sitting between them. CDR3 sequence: CASSISSVRDGGGYTF. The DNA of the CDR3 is TGTGCCAGTAGTATCAGTTCGGTCCGAGATGGAGGTGGCTACACCTTC.

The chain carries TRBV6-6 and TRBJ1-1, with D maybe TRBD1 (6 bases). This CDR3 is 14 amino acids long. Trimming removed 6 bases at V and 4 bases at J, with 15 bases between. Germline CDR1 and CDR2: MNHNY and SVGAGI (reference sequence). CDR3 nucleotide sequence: TGTGCCAGCAGCTCTACAGGGATTAGCACTGAAGCTTTCTTT. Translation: CASSSTGISTEAFF.

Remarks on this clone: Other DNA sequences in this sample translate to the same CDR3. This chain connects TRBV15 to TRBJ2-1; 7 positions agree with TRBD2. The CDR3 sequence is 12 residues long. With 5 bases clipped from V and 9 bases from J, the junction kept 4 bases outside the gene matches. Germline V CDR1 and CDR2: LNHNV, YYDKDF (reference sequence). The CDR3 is CATSPRGGEQFF. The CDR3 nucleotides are TGTGCCACCAGCCCCCGCGGGGGTGAGCAGTTCTTC.

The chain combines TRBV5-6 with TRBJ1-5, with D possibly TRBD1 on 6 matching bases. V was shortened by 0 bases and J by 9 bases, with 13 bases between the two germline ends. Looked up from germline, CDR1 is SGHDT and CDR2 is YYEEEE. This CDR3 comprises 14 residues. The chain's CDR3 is CASSLARGGGPQHF. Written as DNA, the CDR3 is TGTGCCAGCAGCTTGGCGCGGGGAGGGGGGCCCCAGCATTTT.

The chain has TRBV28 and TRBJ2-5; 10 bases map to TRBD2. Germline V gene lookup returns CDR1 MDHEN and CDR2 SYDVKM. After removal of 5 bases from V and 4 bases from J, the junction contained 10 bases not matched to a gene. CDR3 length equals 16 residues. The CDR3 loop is CASSQSSGSPSETQYF. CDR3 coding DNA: TGTGCCAGCAGTCAGTCTAGCGGGAGTCCATCAGAGACCCAGTACTTC.

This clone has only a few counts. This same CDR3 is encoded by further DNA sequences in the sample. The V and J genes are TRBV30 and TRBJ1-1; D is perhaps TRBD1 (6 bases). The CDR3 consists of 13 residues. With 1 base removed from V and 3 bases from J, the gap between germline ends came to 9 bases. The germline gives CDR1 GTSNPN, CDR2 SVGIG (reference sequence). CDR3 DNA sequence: TGTGCCTGGAGTGAACAGGGCTACACTGAAGCTTTCTTT. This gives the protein CAWSEQGYTEAFF.

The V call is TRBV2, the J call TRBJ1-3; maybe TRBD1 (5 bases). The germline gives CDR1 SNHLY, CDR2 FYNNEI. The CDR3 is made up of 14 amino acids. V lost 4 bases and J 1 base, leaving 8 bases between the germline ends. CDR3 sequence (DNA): TGTGCCAGCAGTGCGGGGGTATCTGGAAACACCATATATTTT. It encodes CASSAGVSGNTIYF.

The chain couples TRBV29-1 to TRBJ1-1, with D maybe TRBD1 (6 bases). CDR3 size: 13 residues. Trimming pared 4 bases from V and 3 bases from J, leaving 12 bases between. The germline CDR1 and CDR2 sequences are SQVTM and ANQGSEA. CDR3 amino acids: CSVAWTEYTEAFF. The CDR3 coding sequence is TGCAGCGTTGCCTGGACAGAGTACACTGAAGCTTTCTTT.